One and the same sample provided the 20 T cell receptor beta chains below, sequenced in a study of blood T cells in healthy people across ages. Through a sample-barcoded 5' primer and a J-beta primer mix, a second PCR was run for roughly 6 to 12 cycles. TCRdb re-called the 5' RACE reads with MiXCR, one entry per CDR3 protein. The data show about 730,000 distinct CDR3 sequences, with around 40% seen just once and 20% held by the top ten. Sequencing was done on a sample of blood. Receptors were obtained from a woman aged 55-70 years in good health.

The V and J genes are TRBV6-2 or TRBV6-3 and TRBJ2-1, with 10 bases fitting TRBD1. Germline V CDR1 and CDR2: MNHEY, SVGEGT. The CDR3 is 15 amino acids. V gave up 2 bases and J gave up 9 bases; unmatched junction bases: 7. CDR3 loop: CASSYADRGGGEQFF. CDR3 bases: TGTGCCAGCAGTTACGCGGACAGGGGGGGAGGTGAGCAGTTCTTC.

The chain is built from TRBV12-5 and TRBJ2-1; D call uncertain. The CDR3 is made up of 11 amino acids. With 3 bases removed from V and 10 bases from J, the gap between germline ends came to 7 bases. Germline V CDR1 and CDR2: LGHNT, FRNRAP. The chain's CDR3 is CASGLVGEQFF. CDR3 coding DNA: TGTGCTAGTGGTTTAGTGGGCGAGCAGTTCTTC.

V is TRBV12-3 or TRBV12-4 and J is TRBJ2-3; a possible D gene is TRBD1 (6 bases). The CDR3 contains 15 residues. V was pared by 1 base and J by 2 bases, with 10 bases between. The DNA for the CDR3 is TGTGCCAGCAGTTTAGTGACAGGCCACACAGATACGCAGTATTTT. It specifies CASSLVTGHTDTQYF.

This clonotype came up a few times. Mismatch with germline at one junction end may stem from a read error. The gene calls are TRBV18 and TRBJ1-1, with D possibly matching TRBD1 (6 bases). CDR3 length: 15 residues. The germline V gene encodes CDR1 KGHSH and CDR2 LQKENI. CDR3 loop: CASSPRDTLNTKAFF. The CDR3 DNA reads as TGTGCCAGCTCACCTCGGGACACATTGAACACTAAAGCTTTCTTT.

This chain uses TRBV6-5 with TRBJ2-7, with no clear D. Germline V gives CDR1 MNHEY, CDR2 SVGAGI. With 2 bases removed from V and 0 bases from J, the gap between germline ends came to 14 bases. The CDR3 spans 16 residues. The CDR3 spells CASSYGSGRSSYEQYF. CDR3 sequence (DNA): TGTGCCAGCAGTTACGGGTCGGGCCGCTCCTCCTACGAGCAGTACTTC.

CDR3 coding DNA: TGTGCCAGCAGTTTTGGGGAAGGGGTGAACACTGAAGCTTTCTTT. Protein product: CASSFGEGVNTEAFF. This chain links TRBV12-3 or TRBV12-4 with TRBJ1-1; a weak D match, TRBD1 (5 bases). The CDR3 loop spans 15 amino acids. Trimming cost V 3 bases and J 0 bases, with 11 bases left between them.

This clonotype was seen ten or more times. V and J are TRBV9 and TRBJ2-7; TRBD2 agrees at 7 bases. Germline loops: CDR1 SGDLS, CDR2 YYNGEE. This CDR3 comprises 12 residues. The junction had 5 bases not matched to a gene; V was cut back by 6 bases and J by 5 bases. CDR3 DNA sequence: TGTGCCAGCAACCGGGGAGGGCACGAGCAGTACTTC. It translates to CASNRGGHEQYF.

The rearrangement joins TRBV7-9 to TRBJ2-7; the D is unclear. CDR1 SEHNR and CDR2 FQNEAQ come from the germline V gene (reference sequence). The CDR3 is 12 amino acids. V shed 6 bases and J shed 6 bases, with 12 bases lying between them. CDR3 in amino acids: CASSSGGREQYF. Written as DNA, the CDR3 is TGTGCCAGCAGTTCCGGCGGTCGCGAGCAGTACTTC.

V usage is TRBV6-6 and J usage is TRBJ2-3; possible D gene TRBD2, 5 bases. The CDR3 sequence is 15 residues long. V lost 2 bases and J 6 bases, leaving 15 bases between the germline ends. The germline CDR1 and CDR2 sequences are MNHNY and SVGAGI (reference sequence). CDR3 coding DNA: TGTGCCAGCAGTTACGTCGGGAACGTAGGGGATACGCAGTATTTT. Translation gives CASSYVGNVGDTQYF.

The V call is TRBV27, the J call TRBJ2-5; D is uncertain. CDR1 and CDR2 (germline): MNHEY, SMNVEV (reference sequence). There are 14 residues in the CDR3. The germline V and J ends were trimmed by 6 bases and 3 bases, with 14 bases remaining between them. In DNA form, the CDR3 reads TGTGCCAGCAGCCGACGAACACAAGAAGAGACCCAGTACTTC. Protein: CASSRRTQEETQYF.

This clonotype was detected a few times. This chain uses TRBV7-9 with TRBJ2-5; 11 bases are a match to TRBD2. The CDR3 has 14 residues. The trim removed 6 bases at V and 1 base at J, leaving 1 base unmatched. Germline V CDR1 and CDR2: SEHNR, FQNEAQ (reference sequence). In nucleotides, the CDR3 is TGTGCCAGCAGAACTAGCGGGGGCCAAGAGACCCAGTACTTC. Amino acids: CASRTSGGQETQYF.

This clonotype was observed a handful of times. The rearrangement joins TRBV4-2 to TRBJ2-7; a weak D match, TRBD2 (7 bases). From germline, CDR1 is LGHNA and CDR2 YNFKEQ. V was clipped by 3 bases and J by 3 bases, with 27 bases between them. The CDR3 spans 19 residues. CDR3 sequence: CASSQPKGGAGSPFYEQYF. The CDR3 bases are TGTGCCAGCAGCCAGCCCAAAGGGGGGGCCGGATCCCCTTTCTACGAGCAGTACTTC.

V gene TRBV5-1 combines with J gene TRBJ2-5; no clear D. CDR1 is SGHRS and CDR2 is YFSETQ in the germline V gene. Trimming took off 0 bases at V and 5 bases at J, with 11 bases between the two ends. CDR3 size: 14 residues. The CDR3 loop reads CASSLVDPGETQYF. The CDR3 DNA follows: TGCGCCAGCAGCTTGGTTGATCCTGGGGAGACCCAGTACTTC.

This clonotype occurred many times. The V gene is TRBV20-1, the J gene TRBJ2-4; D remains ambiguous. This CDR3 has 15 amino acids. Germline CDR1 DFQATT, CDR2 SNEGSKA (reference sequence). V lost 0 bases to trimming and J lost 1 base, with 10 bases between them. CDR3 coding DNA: TGCAGTGCTAGAGATTCCACCCAGGCCAAAAACATTCAGTACTTC. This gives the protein CSARDSTQAKNIQYF.

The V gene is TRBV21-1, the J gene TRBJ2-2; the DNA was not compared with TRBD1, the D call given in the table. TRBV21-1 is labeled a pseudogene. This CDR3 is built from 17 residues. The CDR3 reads CASSPGTGRRNTGELFF. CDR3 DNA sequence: TGTGCCAGCAGCCCGGGGACCGGTCGGAGGAACACCGGGGAGCTGTTTTTT.

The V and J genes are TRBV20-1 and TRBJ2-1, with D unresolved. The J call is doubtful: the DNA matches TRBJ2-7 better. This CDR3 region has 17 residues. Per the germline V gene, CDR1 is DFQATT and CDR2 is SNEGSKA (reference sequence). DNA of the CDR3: TGCAGTGCTCCAAGGGCCCACTCGGCGCCCCCCTACAATGAGCAGTACTTC. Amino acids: CSAPRAHSAPPYNEQYF.

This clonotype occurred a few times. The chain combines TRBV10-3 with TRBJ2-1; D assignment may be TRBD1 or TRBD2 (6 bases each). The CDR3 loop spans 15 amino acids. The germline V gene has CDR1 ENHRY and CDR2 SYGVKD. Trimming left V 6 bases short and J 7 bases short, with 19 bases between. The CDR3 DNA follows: TGTGCCATCAGCGCGTCGAGGGGGGAGGCGAATGAGCAGTTCTTC. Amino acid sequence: CAISASRGEANEQFF.

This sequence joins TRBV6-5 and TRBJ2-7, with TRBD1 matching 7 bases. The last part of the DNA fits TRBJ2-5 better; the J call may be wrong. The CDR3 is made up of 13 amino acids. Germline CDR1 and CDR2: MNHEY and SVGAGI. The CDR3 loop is CASSTTGVETQYF. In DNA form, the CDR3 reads TGTGCCAGCAGCACAACAGGGGTAGAGACCCAGTACTTC.

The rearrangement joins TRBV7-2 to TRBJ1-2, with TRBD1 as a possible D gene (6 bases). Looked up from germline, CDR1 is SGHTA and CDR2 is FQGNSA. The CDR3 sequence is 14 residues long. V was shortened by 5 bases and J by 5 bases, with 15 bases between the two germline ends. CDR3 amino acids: CASSPSQGRYGYTF. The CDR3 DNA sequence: TGTGCCAGCAGCCCGTCGCAGGGGAGGTATGGCTACACCTTC.

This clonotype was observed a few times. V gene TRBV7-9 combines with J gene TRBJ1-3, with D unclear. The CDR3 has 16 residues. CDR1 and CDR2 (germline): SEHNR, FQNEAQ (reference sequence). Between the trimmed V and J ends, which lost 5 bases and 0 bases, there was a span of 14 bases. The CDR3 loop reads CASSPRRSGSGNTIYF. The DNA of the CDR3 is TGTGCCAGCAGCCCCCGGCGGTCGGGCTCTGGAAACACCATATATTTT.